This TCR beta chain emerged from a study of T cells in Graves' hyperthyroidism and ophthalmopathy. Study observations and caveats: From stable hyperthyroidism, ophthalmopathy was separated by a 13 V-J model.

This clonotype was detected many times. Antigen unknown. V was trimmed by 3 bases and J by 2 bases, leaving 9 bases between them. The CDR3 contains 14 residues. Germline V lookup: CDR1 MDHEN, CDR2 SYDVKM. It was considered stable Graves' hyperthyroidism when ophthalmopathy did not progress within 18 months. Newly diagnosed hyperthyroidism patients aged 18 to 65 years had disease lasting under 2 months. Researchers amplified the TCR beta CDR3 regions from RNA transcripts. RT-PCR in the first round (using the HTBI primer set) targeted the TCR CDR3. TCRdb reprocessed the multiplex PCR reads with MiXCR, giving one entry per CDR3 protein. The sample yields under 650,000 distinct CDR3 sequences, 15% to 20% seen once.

The sequence was obtained from a woman in her 30s with Graves' hyperthyroidism. The sample consisted of blood. V is TRBV28 and J is TRBJ2-3; the D gene is possibly TRBD1 (5 bases). CDR3 DNA: TGTGCCAGCAGTTTTCAGGGTTCCACAGATACGCAGTATTTT. Its translation: CASSFQGSTDTQYF.